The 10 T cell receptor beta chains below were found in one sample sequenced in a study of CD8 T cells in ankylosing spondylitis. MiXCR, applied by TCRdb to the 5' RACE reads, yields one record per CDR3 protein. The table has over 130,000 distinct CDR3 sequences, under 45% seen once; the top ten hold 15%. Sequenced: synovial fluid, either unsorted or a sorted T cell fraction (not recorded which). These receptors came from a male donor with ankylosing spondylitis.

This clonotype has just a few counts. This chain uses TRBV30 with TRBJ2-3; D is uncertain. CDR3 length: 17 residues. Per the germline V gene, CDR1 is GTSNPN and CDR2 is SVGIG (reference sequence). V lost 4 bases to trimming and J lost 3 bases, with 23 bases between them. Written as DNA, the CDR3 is TGTGCCTGGAATGAAGAACGGACGGGTTGGGTTACAGATACGCAGTATTTT. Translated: CAWNEERTGWVTDTQYF.

The CDR3 loop reads CASSQGGGDYYTDTQYF. For the CDR3, the DNA is TGCGCCAGCAGCCAAGGGGGAGGGGATTACTACACAGATACGCAGTATTTT. The rearrangement links TRBV4-3 to TRBJ2-3; the match to TRBD2 covers 7 bases. With 1 base clipped from V and 2 bases from J, the junction kept 9 bases outside the gene matches. This CDR3 contains 17 residues. Germline-derived CDR1 and CDR2 are LGHNA and YSLEER.

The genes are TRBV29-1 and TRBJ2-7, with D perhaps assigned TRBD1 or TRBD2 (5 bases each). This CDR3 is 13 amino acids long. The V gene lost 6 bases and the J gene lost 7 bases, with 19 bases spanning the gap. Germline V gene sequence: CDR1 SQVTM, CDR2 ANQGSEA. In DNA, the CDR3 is TGCAGCGTCGCCCCCGGACGGGGCTCAGAGCAGTACTTC. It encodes CSVAPGRGSEQYF.

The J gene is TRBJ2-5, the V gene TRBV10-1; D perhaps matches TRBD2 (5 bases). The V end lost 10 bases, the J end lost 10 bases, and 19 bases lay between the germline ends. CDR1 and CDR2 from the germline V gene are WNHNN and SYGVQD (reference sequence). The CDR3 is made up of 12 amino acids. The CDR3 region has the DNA TGCGCCACGTCGCGACCTTTCGGGATCCAGTACTTC. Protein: CATSRPFGIQYF.

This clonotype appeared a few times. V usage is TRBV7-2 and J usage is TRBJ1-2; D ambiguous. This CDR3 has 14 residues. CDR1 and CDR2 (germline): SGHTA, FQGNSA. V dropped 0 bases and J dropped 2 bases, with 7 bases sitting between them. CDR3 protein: CASSLAGRNYGYTF. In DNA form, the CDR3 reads TGTGCCAGCAGCTTAGCGGGCAGGAACTATGGCTACACCTTC.

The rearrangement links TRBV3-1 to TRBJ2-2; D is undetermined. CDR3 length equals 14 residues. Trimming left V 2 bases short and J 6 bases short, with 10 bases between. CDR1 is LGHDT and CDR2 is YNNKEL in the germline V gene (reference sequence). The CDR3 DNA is TGTGCCAGCAGCCAATTCTGCCTGGCCGGGGAGCTGTTTTTT. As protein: CASSQFCLAGELFF. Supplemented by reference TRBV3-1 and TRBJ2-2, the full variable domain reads DTAVSQTPKYLVTQMGNDKSIKCEQNLGHDTMYWYKQDSKKFLKIMFSYNNKELIINETVPNRFSPKSPDKAHLNLHINSLELGDSAVYFCASSQFCLAGELFFGEGSRLTVL.

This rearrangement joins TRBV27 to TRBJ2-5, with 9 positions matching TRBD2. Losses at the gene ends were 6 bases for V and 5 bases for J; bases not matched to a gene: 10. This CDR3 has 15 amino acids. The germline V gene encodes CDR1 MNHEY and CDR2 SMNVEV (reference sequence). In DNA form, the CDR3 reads TGTGCCAGCAGCTGGGCTAGCGGGATTGGGGAGACCCAGTACTTC. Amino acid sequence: CASSWASGIGETQYF.

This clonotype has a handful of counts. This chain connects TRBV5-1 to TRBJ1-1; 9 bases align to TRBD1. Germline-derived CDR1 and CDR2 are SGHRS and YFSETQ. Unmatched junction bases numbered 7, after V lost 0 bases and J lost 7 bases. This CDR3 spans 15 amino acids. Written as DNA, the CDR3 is TGCGCCAGCAGCTTGGCCAACAGGGGGCTTGATGAAGCTTTCTTT. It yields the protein CASSLANRGLDEAFF.

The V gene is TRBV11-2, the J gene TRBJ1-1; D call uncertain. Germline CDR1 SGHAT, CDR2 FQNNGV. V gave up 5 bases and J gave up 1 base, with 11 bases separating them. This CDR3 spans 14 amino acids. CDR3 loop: CASSGPKGNTEAFF. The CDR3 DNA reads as TGTGCCAGCAGCGGACCTAAGGGGAACACTGAAGCTTTCTTT.

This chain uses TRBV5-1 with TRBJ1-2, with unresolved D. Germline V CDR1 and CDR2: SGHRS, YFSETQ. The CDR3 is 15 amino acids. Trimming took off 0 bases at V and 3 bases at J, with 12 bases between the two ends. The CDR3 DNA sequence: TGCGCCAGCAGCTTGGAATCGACGGGTGACTATGGCTACACCTTC. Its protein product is CASSLESTGDYGYTF.